One and the same sample provided the 25 T cell receptor beta chains below, sequenced in a study of lymphopenia after photon versus proton radiotherapy. Generated by immunoSEQ multiplex PCR, the TCRdb table keeps only in-frame clones and is missing some. Of some 42,000 clones detected, roughly four fifths appear once; the ten largest clones hold over 20%. The material sequenced was peripheral blood, taken from a patient treated with proton-based radiotherapy. The receptors originated from a woman aged 70-85 years with pancreatic cancer.

The V and J genes are TRBV10-3 and TRBJ2-7, with 8 bases lining up with TRBD1. Germline CDR1 and CDR2: ENHRY and SYGVKD. The ends lost 7 bases at V and 2 bases at J; junction bases unmatched: 7. CDR3 size: 14 residues. The CDR3 sequence is CAITGTGGAYEQYF. For the CDR3, the DNA is TGTGCCATCACCGGGACAGGAGGCGCCTACGAGCAGTACTTC.

V is TRBV4-3 and J is TRBJ2-7, with unresolved D. The V and J ends lost 4 bases and 5 bases respectively, with 12 bases between them. The CDR3 extends over 13 amino acids. The germline V gene has CDR1 LGHNA and CDR2 YSLEER. As DNA, the CDR3 is TGCGCCAGCAGCCTATCCCCCGGTGACGAGCAGTACTTC. It translates to CASSLSPGDEQYF.

The chain uses TRBV7-9 and TRBJ2-1; no clear D gene. CDR3 length equals 13 residues. V was clipped by 1 base and J by 5 bases, with 6 bases between them. The V gene's germline CDR1 is SEHNR and CDR2 FQNEAQ (reference sequence). The CDR3 protein is CASSLDGNNEQFF. The CDR3 bases are TGTGCCAGCAGCTTAGATGGAAACAATGAGCAGTTCTTC.

The V and J genes are TRBV6-1 and TRBJ1-1; maybe TRBD1 (5 bases). V was shortened by 2 bases and J by 5 bases, with 15 bases between the two germline ends. The CDR3 totals 15 residues. Germline V gene lookup returns CDR1 MNHNS and CDR2 SASEGT. The CDR3 DNA is TGTGCCAGCAGTGAACAGGGTCTTAGTTTTACTGAAGCTTTCTTT. This codes for CASSEQGLSFTEAFF.

V is TRBV28 and J is TRBJ1-5; the D is unclear. Per germline, CDR1 MDHEN and CDR2 SYDVKM. The CDR3 loop spans 13 amino acids. V was cut by 5 bases and J by 0 bases, with 5 bases left in between. The CDR3 region is CASSVHSNQPQHF. In DNA, the CDR3 is TGTGCCAGCAGTGTACATAGCAATCAGCCCCAGCATTTT.

This chain links TRBV5-1 with TRBJ1-1, with D unresolved. CDR3 length equals 14 residues. Germline CDR1 and CDR2: SGHRS and YFSETQ. Trimming cost V 0 bases and J 5 bases, with 11 bases left between them. The CDR3 here is CASSLAEQRTEAFF. CDR3 DNA sequence: TGCGCCAGCAGCTTGGCGGAACAGCGGACTGAAGCTTTCTTT.

J is TRBJ2-3 and V is TRBV29-1; 13 nucleotides line up with TRBD2. The V segment lost 7 bases and the J segment 0 bases; nucleotides outside the gene matches: 1. CDR3 length equals 14 residues. CDR1 and CDR2 from the germline V gene are SQVTM and ANQGSEA. CDR3 loop: CSAGLAGSTDTQYF. CDR3 nucleotides: TGCAGCGCGGGACTAGCGGGAAGCACAGATACGCAGTATTTT.

In DNA form, the CDR3 reads TGCGCCAGCATGGCAGGGGACCCAGATACGCAGTATTTT. Its translation: CASMAGDPDTQYF. The chain uses TRBV10-2 and TRBJ2-3, with D perhaps TRBD1 (6 bases). Germline V gives CDR1 WSHSY, CDR2 SAAADI. V was shortened by 7 bases and J by 4 bases, with 12 bases between the two germline ends. The CDR3 loop spans 13 amino acids.

The gene calls are TRBV6-1 and TRBJ1-2; the D gene is possibly TRBD1 (6 bases). V lost 6 bases and J 2 bases, leaving 13 bases between the germline ends. This CDR3 region has 14 residues. CDR1 and CDR2 from the germline V gene are MNHNS and SASEGT. CDR3: CASRLNTGNYGYTF. CDR3 sequence (DNA): TGTGCCAGCAGACTAAATACAGGGAACTATGGCTACACCTTC.

The gene calls are TRBV2 and TRBJ2-7, with 7 bases aligning to TRBD2. The germline gives CDR1 SNHLY, CDR2 FYNNEI. The CDR3 runs 11 residues. V shed 6 bases and J 9 bases; nucleotides not matched to a gene: 5. CDR3 in amino acids: CASSGGRAQYF. CDR3 nucleotides: TGTGCCAGCAGCGGGGGGAGGGCGCAGTACTTC.

The chain links TRBV27 to TRBJ2-3; D is ambiguous. Germline CDR1 reads MNHEY; CDR2 reads SMNVEV (reference sequence). This CDR3 has 16 amino acids. Trimming cost V 2 bases and J 4 bases, with 16 bases left between them. The chain's CDR3 is CASSLGLETTADTQYF. As DNA, the CDR3 is TGTGCCAGCAGTTTAGGGCTTGAGACCACAGCAGATACGCAGTATTTT.

The V gene is TRBV7-9, the J gene TRBJ2-7, with 8 bases matching TRBD1. Germline loops: CDR1 SEHNR, CDR2 FQNEAQ (reference sequence). The CDR3 extends over 15 amino acids. V lost 5 bases and J lost 4; bases outside the gene matches: 10. CDR3 region: CASSRATGADYEQYF. CDR3 nucleotide sequence: TGTGCCAGCAGCCGAGCGACAGGGGCAGATTACGAGCAGTACTTC.

This chain joins TRBV7-9 and TRBJ2-1; 9 nucleotides align to TRBD2. Germline V CDR1 and CDR2: SEHNR, FQNEAQ (reference sequence). There are 16 residues in the CDR3. J lost 4 bases, V lost 4 bases, and 8 bases had no gene match. For the CDR3, the DNA is TGTGCCAGCAGCTACGGGGGGACTAGCAGTTACAATGAGCAGTTCTTC. The encoded protein is CASSYGGTSSYNEQFF.

This rearrangement joins TRBV6-1 to TRBJ2-7; 8 bases are shared with TRBD1. Germline-derived CDR1 and CDR2 are MNHNS and SASEGT. V shed 6 bases and J 2 bases; nucleotides not matched to a gene: 9. This CDR3 is built from 15 residues. CDR3 in amino acids: CASRGTAGGPYEQYF. CDR3 DNA sequence: TGTGCCAGCAGGGGAACCGCAGGGGGCCCCTACGAGCAGTACTTC.

The rearrangement joins TRBV10-3 to TRBJ1-5; D not certain. The CDR3 extends over 16 amino acids. Germline lookup yields CDR1 ENHRY and CDR2 SYGVKD. V was pared by 0 bases and J by 0 bases, with 9 bases between. The CDR3 protein is CAISESIGNSNQPQHF. The CDR3 bases are TGTGCCATCAGTGAGTCGATTGGGAATAGCAATCAGCCCCAGCATTTT.

This clone was seen only once. J is TRBJ2-1 and V is TRBV30, with 10 nucleotides matching TRBD2. V dropped 8 bases and J dropped 0; count of bases not matched to a gene: 4. CDR3 length: 14 residues. Germline CDR1 reads GTSNPN; CDR2 reads SVGIG (reference sequence). CDR3: CAESSGSSYNEQFF. The DNA of the CDR3 is TGTGCCGAATCTAGCGGGAGCTCCTACAATGAGCAGTTCTTC.

The genes are TRBV10-3 and TRBJ2-5; 9 nucleotides match TRBD1. This CDR3 is 15 amino acids long. Germline CDR1 and CDR2: ENHRY and SYGVKD. The trim removed 4 bases at V and 4 bases at J, leaving 7 bases unmatched. This chain's CDR3 is CAISGGDRAGETQYF. Here the CDR3 DNA reads TGTGCCATCAGTGGGGGGGACAGGGCTGGAGAGACCCAGTACTTC.

The table lists this clone with a count of one. This chain connects TRBV6-5 to TRBJ1-2; D gene unclear. The CDR3 spans 16 residues. The V and J ends lost 0 bases and 8 bases respectively, with 19 bases between them. Germline CDR1 and CDR2: MNHEY and SVGAGI. The CDR3 region is CASSYSRIGKVIGYTF. The CDR3 nucleotides are TGTGCCAGCAGTTACTCGCGTATCGGGAAAGTTATCGGCTACACCTTC.

The chain carries TRBV9 and TRBJ2-3; D unresolved. Germline CDR1 is SGDLS and CDR2 is YYNGEE. This CDR3 comprises 12 residues. With 6 bases removed from V and 2 bases from J, the gap between germline ends came to 7 bases. CDR3 coding DNA: TGTGCCAGCAACGGAGACACAGATACGCAGTATTTT. Translating gives CASNGDTDTQYF.

This clone was seen only a few times. CDR3 in DNA: TGTGCCAGTGGGGGCCCTTCGGGCTACACCTTC. This encodes CASGGPSGYTF. V is TRBV28 and J is TRBJ1-2, with D perhaps TRBD1 (6 bases). The length of the CDR3 is 11 residues. Germline V CDR1 and CDR2: MDHEN, SYDVKM. V dropped 9 bases and J dropped 8 bases, with 13 bases sitting between them.

This rearrangement joins TRBV4-3 to TRBJ1-2; D remains unclear. Between the trimmed V and J ends, which lost 4 bases and 4 bases, there was a span of 10 bases. The germline V gene has CDR1 LGHNA and CDR2 YSLEER. The CDR3 loop spans 13 amino acids. CDR3 region: CASSLKRRYGYTF. The CDR3 DNA follows: TGCGCCAGCAGCCTGAAACGTCGCTATGGCTACACCTTC.

V gene TRBV28 combines with J gene TRBJ2-2, with D maybe TRBD1 (6 bases). Germline assignment: CDR1 MDHEN and CDR2 SYDVKM. The CDR3 loop spans 14 amino acids. V lost 7 bases, J lost 1 base, and 10 bases lay in between. In DNA, the CDR3 is TGTGCCAGCACTCGGACAGTGAACACCGGGGAGCTGTTTTTT. Translation gives CASTRTVNTGELFF.

The chain joins TRBV14 to TRBJ2-5; 14 nucleotides line up with TRBD2. Germline CDR1 reads SGHDN; CDR2 reads FVKESK. The CDR3 runs 15 residues. The trim removed 4 bases at V and 4 bases at J, leaving 2 bases unmatched. The CDR3 DNA follows: TGTGCCAGCAGCCTAGGGACTAGCGGGAGAGAGACCCAGTACTTC. Translation: CASSLGTSGRETQYF.

This clone was detected once. The chain uses TRBV30 and TRBJ2-3; TRBD2 matches at 10 bases. Germline trimming cut 7 bases from V and 14 bases from J; bases unmatched to any gene: 12. In germline, CDR1 is GTSNPN, CDR2 SVGIG (reference sequence). This CDR3 has 12 amino acids. CDR3 region: CALEAGGPIRYF. In DNA, the CDR3 is TGTGCCTTAGAAGCGGGAGGGCCGATTCGGTATTTT.

V and J are TRBV7-2 and TRBJ1-1; 7 bases fit TRBD1. CDR3 length: 15 residues. Germline CDR1 SGHTA, CDR2 FQGNSA. Trimming removed 5 bases from V and 1 base from J; junction bases left unmatched: 7. The DNA of the CDR3 is TGTGCCAGCAGCCGGGACAGACCCCAGAACACTGAAGCTTTCTTT. Its translation: CASSRDRPQNTEAFF.